This TCR beta chain originates from a study of tumor and adjacent non-tumor tissue in lung cancer. Study at large: Patients comprised about eleven adenocarcinoma, a couple of squamous cell carcinoma and 1 small cell lung cancer. On average, productive TCRbeta reads reached some 4.4 million per sample. General study points: Normal lung showed higher cumulative top 100 clone frequency than tumor.

CDR1 and CDR2 from the germline V gene are SEHNR and FQNEAQ (reference sequence). V was clipped by 10 bases and J by 5 bases, with 16 bases between them. This CDR3 contains 13 residues. Three rounds of nested PCR, following a modified ARM-PCR protocol, produced the TCRbeta library. TCRdb reprocessed the multiplex PCR reads via MiXCR and lists one record per CDR3 protein. The sample comprises roughly 120,000 distinct CDR3 sequences, around 57% of which are singletons, and under 20% rests with the top ten. This sample's RNA came from whole unsorted tissue. More than 3 cm separated this lung sample from the edge of the tumor. As concerns this clonotype: The antigen is not known. A much larger clone lies a single base off, so this may be a read error.

The TCR originated in a man aged 55 to 69 with non-small cell lung cancer. The chain employs TRBV7-9 and TRBJ2-3; no clear D. Material for sequencing was distant non-tumor lung tissue. The CDR3 protein is CANNLHGLDTQYF. CDR3 nucleotide sequence: TGTGCCAACAACCTGCACGGCCTAGATACGCAGTATTTT.